This TCR beta chain was captured in a study of T cells after yellow fever vaccination. Turning to the study itself: SMART-Seq v4 Ultra Low Input handled preparation of low-cell-number fractions. Study-wide points: Subsequent booster samples again held most clones from primary vaccination (around 96% CD4, approximately 85% CD8).

Per germline, CDR1 SQVTM and CDR2 ANQGSEA. V lost 7 bases to trimming and J lost 8 bases, with 18 bases between them. This CDR3 contains 13 residues. From the 5' RACE reads, TCRdb called clonotypes with MiXCR, one entry per CDR3 protein. The sample lists roughly 520,000 distinct CDR3 sequences; about a fifth were seen once. This clonotype came up a few times. Antigen: not known. The chain recombines TRBV29-1 with TRBJ2-1; tentatively, D is TRBD1 (6 bases). The clonotype originates from a young man who received the YFV17D yellow fever vaccine. The sequences come from PBMCs, collected roughly 20 days after the first yellow fever vaccination. The CDR3 nucleotides are TGCAGCGCTGTGTTGGGGGCAGTGCATGAGCAGTTCTTC. Protein sequence: CSAVLGAVHEQFF.